Listed here are 6 T cell receptor beta chains from one sample, sequenced in a study of beta chain features in type 1 diabetes. Findings and caveats of the study: Moderately but significantly shorter TCRB CDR3s were found in Type 1 diabetes patients in all four CD4+ subsets.

The antigens for these receptors are not known. The entirety of the isolated RNA underwent reverse transcription, so expressed TCRB transcripts were sequenced. The data were produced by immunoSEQ multiplex PCR, yet TCRdb's version contains in-frame clones alone and is incomplete. The sample lists 160,000 or so clones, roughly 9% occurring once. The sample was central memory CD4+ T cells from blood. These receptors were collected from a woman aged 30 to 39 with type 1 diabetes.

On this clone: This sample also contains other DNA sequences that code for the same CDR3. CDR3 DNA: TGCGCCAGCAGCTTCCCCGACAATGAGCAGTTCTTC. Translation gives CASSFPDNEQFF. This chain connects TRBV5-1 to TRBJ2-1; no reliable D call. This CDR3 comprises 12 residues. Germline lookup yields CDR1 SGHRS and CDR2 YFSETQ. Trimming pared 2 bases from V and 5 bases from J, leaving 5 bases between.

The chain employs TRBV19 and TRBJ2-5; TRBD1 matches 8 bases. Trimming removed 6 bases from V and 1 base from J; junction bases left unmatched: 1. The CDR3 is 13 amino acids. Per the germline V gene, CDR1 is LNHDA and CDR2 is SQIVND (reference sequence). The CDR3 sequence is CASSQGAQETQYF. The CDR3 DNA reads TGTGCCAGTAGCCAGGGGGCCCAAGAGACCCAGTACTTC.

In this sample, this clone turned up many times. V is TRBV28 and J is TRBJ1-2, with D perhaps matching TRBD1 (5 bases). Germline CDR1 MDHEN, CDR2 SYDVKM. V lost 5 bases and J 4 bases, leaving 14 bases between the germline ends. The CDR3 covers 14 residues. The CDR3 sequence is CASSLGAVIYGYTF. The CDR3 nucleotides read TGTGCCAGCAGTCTAGGGGCAGTCATCTATGGCTACACCTTC.

This clone was seen a handful of times. This chain uses TRBV4-2 with TRBJ2-5; 7 bases agree with TRBD2. V shed 0 bases and J 6 bases; nucleotides not matched to a gene: 13. CDR3 length: 17 residues. Germline V gene sequence: CDR1 LGHNA, CDR2 YNFKEQ. The CDR3 spells CASSQEMASGLGKTQYF. CDR3 bases: TGTGCCAGCAGCCAAGAGATGGCTAGCGGCCTGGGGAAGACCCAGTACTTC.

Concerning this clone: Germline is not matched at one junction end, which may reflect a read error. The chain combines TRBV7-7 with TRBJ2-1, with 10 bases that match TRBD2. In germline, CDR1 is SSHAT, CDR2 FNYEAQ (reference sequence). The CDR3 extends over 15 amino acids. This chain's CDR3 is CASSLGSGRVDEQFF. The CDR3, as DNA: TGTGCTAGCAGCTTAGGAAGCGGGAGGGTGGATGAGCAGTTCTTC.

The chain couples TRBV18 to TRBJ2-7, with 7 positions matching TRBD1. This CDR3 has 14 residues. Looked up from germline, CDR1 is KGHSH and CDR2 is LQKENI. Trimming at V came to 8 bases and at J to 2 bases, leaving 9 bases not matched to a gene. The CDR3 spells CASTVGTVPYEQYF. CDR3 sequence (DNA): TGTGCCAGCACCGTCGGGACAGTTCCCTACGAGCAGTACTTC.